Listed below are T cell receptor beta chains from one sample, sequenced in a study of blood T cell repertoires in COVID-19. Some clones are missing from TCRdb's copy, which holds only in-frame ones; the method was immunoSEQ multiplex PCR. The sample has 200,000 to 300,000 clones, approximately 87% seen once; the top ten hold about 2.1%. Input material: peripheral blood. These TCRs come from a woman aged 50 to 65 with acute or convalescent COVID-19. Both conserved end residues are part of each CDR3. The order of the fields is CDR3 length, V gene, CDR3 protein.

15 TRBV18 CASSSLAALGYEQYF
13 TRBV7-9 CASSRGAAGEQYF
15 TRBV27 CASSRTGIPPYEQYF
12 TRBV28 CASSGGAYEQYF
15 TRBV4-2 CASSSDRTTYQPQHF
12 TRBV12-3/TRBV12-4 CASSDRNQPQHF
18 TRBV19 CASSPGLAGGPSAYEQYF
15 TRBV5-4 CASSKDRDYTGELFF
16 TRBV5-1 CASSLPRLESADTQYF
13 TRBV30 CAWTDYSYNEQFF
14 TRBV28 CASKGAGDNQPQHF